This section outlines one TCR beta chain sequence together with its context. The V segment lost 0 bases and the J segment 1 base; nucleotides outside the gene matches: 4. This CDR3 comprises 15 residues. CDR1 and CDR2 from the germline V gene are GTSNPN and SVGIG (reference sequence). This record comes from a study of blood T cell repertoires in COVID-19. For the study at large: Material from acute and convalescent COVID-19 was sourced from the United States, Italy and Spain. The analysed material was cDNA or gDNA that came from T cells, B-cell-depleted T cells, or PBMCs.

The data were produced by immunoSEQ multiplex PCR, yet TCRdb's version contains in-frame clones alone and is incomplete. The profile shows fewer than 200,000 clones, under 85% of them singletons. The rearrangement joins TRBV30 to TRBJ2-3; 7 nucleotides line up with TRBD2. The clonotype originates from a man aged 55 to 70 who had recovered from COVID-19. Sequenced input: peripheral blood. The CDR3 reads CAWSVNAGGTDTQYF. In nucleotides, the CDR3 is TGTGCCTGGAGTGTCAATGCGGGGGGCACAGATACGCAGTATTTT.